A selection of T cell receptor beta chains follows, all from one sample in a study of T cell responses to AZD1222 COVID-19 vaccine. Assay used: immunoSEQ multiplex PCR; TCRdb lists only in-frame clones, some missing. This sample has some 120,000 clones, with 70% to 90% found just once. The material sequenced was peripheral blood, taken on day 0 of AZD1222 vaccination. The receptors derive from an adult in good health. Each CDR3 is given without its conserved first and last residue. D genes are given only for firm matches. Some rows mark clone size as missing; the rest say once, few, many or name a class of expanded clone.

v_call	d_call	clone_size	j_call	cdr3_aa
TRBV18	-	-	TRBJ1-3	ASSLYTTLTSPSGNTIY
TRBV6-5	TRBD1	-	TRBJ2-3	ASRKGQGADTQY
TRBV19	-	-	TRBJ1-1	ASSIGGESTEAF
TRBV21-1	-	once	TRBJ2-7	ASSNEGGPISFYEQY
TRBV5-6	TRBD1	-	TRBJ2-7	ASSYRGGYEQY
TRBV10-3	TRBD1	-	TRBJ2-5	AIKPGQGTADQETQY
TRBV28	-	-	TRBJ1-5	ASRTGWPQH
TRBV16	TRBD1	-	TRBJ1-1	ASSPTGFTEAF
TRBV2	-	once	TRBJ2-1	ASLRTKGFNEQF
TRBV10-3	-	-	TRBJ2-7	AISARPYEQY
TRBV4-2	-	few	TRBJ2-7	ASSQEWGYEQY
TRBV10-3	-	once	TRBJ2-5	AISQTETQY
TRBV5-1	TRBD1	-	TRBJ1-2	ASSTGVGNYGYT
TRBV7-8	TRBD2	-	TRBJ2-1	ASSLSELAGPWDEQF
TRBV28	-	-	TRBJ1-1	VSIPPAAWGTEAF
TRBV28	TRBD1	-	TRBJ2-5	ASSLLRGPYQETQY
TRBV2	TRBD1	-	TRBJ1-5	ASSGTGGSLQPQH
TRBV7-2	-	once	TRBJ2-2	ASSLDGRKKTGELF
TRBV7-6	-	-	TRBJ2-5	ASTNRVRGVQETQY
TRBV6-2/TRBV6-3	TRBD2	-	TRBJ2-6	ASSPLAGLSGANVLT
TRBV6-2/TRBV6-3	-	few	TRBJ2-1	ASSYPPPSYNEQF
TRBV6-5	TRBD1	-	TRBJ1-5	ASSYSWTGGNQPQH
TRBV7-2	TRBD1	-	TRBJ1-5	ASSPRDRGNQPQH
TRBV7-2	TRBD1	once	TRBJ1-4	ASSLNRGQTMELF
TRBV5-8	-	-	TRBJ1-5	ASSPGYQPQH
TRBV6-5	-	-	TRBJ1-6	ASGRMQGTVSPLH
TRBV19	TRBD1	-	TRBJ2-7	ASNRGLSYEQY
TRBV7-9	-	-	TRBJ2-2	ASSLAAGTGELF
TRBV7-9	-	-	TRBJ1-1	ASTQDSLNTEAF
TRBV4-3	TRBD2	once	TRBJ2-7	ASSQLAGGSYEQY
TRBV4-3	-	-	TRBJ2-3	ASSQDFKLTDTQY
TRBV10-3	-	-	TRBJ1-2	AISESLGGSRPDGYT
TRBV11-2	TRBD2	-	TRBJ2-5	ASSLGLAGETQY
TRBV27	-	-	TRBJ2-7	ASSLGRPRWSGRY
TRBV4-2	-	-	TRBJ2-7	ASSQGEGIRSYEQY
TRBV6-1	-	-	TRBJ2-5	ASSEVGVVVETQY
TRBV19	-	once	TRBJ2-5	ASSLTNRDMETQY
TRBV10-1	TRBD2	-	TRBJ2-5	ASSEPGGSPGKTQY
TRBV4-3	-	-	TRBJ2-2	ASTSGEAGELF
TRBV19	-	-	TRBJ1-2	ASSINLRGTYGYT
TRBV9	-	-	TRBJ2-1	ASSVRPTINEQF
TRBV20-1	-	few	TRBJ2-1	SASAQGYNEQF
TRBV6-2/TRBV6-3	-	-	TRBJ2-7	ASSPGVGQY
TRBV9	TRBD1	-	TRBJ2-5	ASSARQGWAETQY
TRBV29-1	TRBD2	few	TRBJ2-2	SVDRLAGTGELF
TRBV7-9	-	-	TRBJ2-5	ASSLPWEQIETQY
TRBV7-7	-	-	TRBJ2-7	ASSPGEAYEQY
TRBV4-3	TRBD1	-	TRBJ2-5	ASSQEGAGTGVEETQY
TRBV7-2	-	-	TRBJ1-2	ASSSRNYGYT
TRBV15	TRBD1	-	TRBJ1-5	ATSREQGKGQPQH
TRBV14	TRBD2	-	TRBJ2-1	ASSQGGLAGVNEQF